This entry lists 22 T cell receptor beta chains sequenced from one sample in a study of graft-versus-host responses after intestinal transplantation. Produced via immunoSEQ multiplex PCR; TCRdb's table is partial and in-frame only. The sample lists around 110,000 clones; more than 85% were seen once. No antigen is known for these receptors. The input for sequencing was unstimulated CD8+ T cells sorted from spleen or lymph node cells, taken before transplant. The receptors were sampled from a human donor who was the organ donor for an intestinal transplant.

V gene TRBV27 combines with J gene TRBJ2-7, with a possible D match to TRBD2 (6 bases). Germline loops: CDR1 MNHEY, CDR2 SMNVEV (reference sequence). V was pared by 10 bases and J by 0 bases, with 16 bases between. The CDR3 consists of 14 residues. The CDR3 nucleotides read TGTGCCACCTCTTACGGGAGTGGCTCCTACGAGCAGTACTTC. Translation gives CATSYGSGSYEQYF.

The gene calls are TRBV27 and TRBJ2-7, with 9 bases that match TRBD1. The CDR3 extends over 18 amino acids. Germline values: CDR1 MNHEY, CDR2 SMNVEV (reference sequence). J gave up 3 bases and V 7 bases, and 19 bases lay outside the gene matches. The CDR3 region has the DNA TGTGCCAGCACTTCGGGATCACAGGGGGCCCCAAGATTCTACGAGCAGTACTTC. Its protein is CASTSGSQGAPRFYEQYF.

The rearrangement uses TRBV27 and TRBJ1-2, with a tentative D call TRBD1 (5 bases). The germline V and J ends were trimmed by 7 bases and 6 bases, with 12 bases remaining between them. The V gene's germline CDR1 is MNHEY and CDR2 SMNVEV (reference sequence). This CDR3 is built from 12 residues. DNA for the CDR3: TGTGCCAGCAAAACCGGGACGGATGGCTACACCTTC. It is translated as CASKTGTDGYTF.

The J gene is TRBJ1-4, the V gene TRBV15; the D is unclear. In germline, CDR1 is LNHNV, CDR2 YYDKDF (reference sequence). There are 14 residues in the CDR3. V lost 5 bases and J lost 7, with 14 bases in between. For the CDR3, the DNA is TGTGCCACCAGCCCCGAGAGGGTCGGTGAAAAACTGTTTTTT. Its translation is CATSPERVGEKLFF.

The chain is built from TRBV5-6 and TRBJ2-2, with 8 positions matching TRBD1. The V and J ends lost 6 bases and 2 bases, in that order; junction bases with no gene match: 9. Per the germline V gene, CDR1 is SGHDT and CDR2 is YYEEEE. The length of the CDR3 is 16 residues. CDR3 DNA: TGTGCCAGCACCCCAAACAGGGGGGCCAACACCGGGGAGCTGTTTTTT. Translating gives CASTPNRGANTGELFF.

V gene TRBV27 combines with J gene TRBJ2-7, with a tentative D call TRBD2 (5 bases). V lost 6 bases and J lost 2, with 11 bases in between. The CDR3 has 13 residues. Germline CDR1 MNHEY, CDR2 SMNVEV (reference sequence). The CDR3 protein is CASSPRATYEQYF. The CDR3, as DNA: TGTGCCAGCAGCCCGCGGGCGACCTACGAGCAGTACTTC.

This chain uses TRBV9 with TRBJ2-5; TRBD2 matches at 7 bases. The CDR3 has 14 residues. Looked up from germline, CDR1 is SGDLS and CDR2 is YYNGEE. V shed 1 base, J shed 1 base, and the junction held 1 base outside the gene matches. CDR3 DNA sequence: TGTGCCAGCAGCGTACCGGGAGGCCAAGAGACCCAGTACTTC. It codes for CASSVPGGQETQYF. The full variable domain, completed using reference TRBV9 and TRBJ2-5, is DSGVTQTPKHLITATGQRVTLRCSPRSGDLSVYWYQQSLDQGLQFLIQYYNGEERAKGNILERFSAQQFPDLHSELNLSSLELGDSALYFCASSVPGGQETQYFGPGTRLLVL.

The sample holds one count of this clone. The CDR3 region is CASSIPGVYNEQFF. CDR3 in DNA: TGTGCCAGTAGTATTCCGGGCGTCTACAATGAGCAGTTCTTC. The V call is TRBV19, the J call TRBJ2-1; D ambiguous. Trimming took off 3 bases at V and 3 bases at J, with 9 bases between the two ends. Germline CDR1 and CDR2: LNHDA and SQIVND (reference sequence). The CDR3 consists of 14 residues.

The chain is built from TRBV7-9 and TRBJ2-1; 13 bases fit TRBD2. This CDR3 comprises 18 residues. Unmatched junction bases numbered 5, after V lost 1 base and J lost 2 bases. CDR1 is SEHNR and CDR2 is FQNEAQ in the germline V gene (reference sequence). The DNA of the CDR3 is TGTGCCAGCAGCTTAGGGGGACTAGCGGGATTAACCTACAATGAGCAGTTCTTC. It translates to CASSLGGLAGLTYNEQFF.

The chain couples TRBV28 to TRBJ1-5; 8 bases are a match to TRBD1. The CDR3 totals 14 residues. Germline V gives CDR1 MDHEN, CDR2 SYDVKM. V shed 5 bases, J shed 4 bases, and the junction held 4 bases outside the gene matches. The CDR3 is CASSPRQGNQPQHF. CDR3 DNA sequence: TGTGCCAGCAGTCCCCGACAGGGGAATCAGCCCCAGCATTTT.

This chain links TRBV25-1 with TRBJ1-4; 7 positions agree with TRBD1. Germline V gene lookup returns CDR1 MGHDK and CDR2 SYGVNS. The V and J ends lost 3 bases and 3 bases, in that order; junction bases with no gene match: 4. The length of the CDR3 is 15 residues. In DNA, the CDR3 is TGTGCCAGCAGTGACCTGGGACAGTCTAATGAAAAACTGTTTTTT. As protein: CASSDLGQSNEKLFF.

The chain joins TRBV27 to TRBJ1-2; tentative D call: TRBD1 (6 bases). The germline V gene encodes CDR1 MNHEY and CDR2 SMNVEV (reference sequence). The CDR3 is 16 amino acids. The ends were cut back, 5 bases at V and 0 bases at J, with 16 bases in the middle. This CDR3 is CASSLLARQANYGYTF. CDR3 DNA: TGTGCCAGCAGTCTTCTCGCCCGACAGGCTAACTATGGCTACACCTTC.

The rearrangement links TRBV9 to TRBJ2-1; TRBD1 is a possible D gene (5 bases). This CDR3 comprises 18 residues. Trimming stripped 3 bases from V and 3 bases from J, with 22 bases between. Germline V lookup: CDR1 SGDLS, CDR2 YYNGEE. Here the CDR3 DNA reads TGTGCCAGCAGCGCCCCGGCGGCCGGAGACAGCGACTACAATGAGCAGTTCTTC. This sequence encodes CASSAPAAGDSDYNEQFF.

The rearrangement uses TRBV25-1 and TRBJ1-3, with TRBD1 as a possible D gene (6 bases). Deletions cut 8 bases from V and 4 bases from J, with 12 bases between. The CDR3 runs 13 residues. CDR1 MGHDK and CDR2 SYGVNS come from the germline V gene. The CDR3 is CASAQGSGNTIYF. Written as DNA, the CDR3 is TGTGCCAGCGCGCAGGGGTCGGGAAACACCATATATTTT.

The chain links TRBV4-2 to TRBJ1-5, with 9 bases lining up with TRBD1. J gave up 5 bases and V 2 bases, and 4 bases lay outside the gene matches. There are 15 residues in the CDR3. CDR1 and CDR2 (germline): LGHNA, YNFKEQ. The CDR3: CASSQRTGVDQPQHF. DNA of the CDR3: TGTGCCAGCAGCCAAAGGACAGGGGTCGATCAGCCCCAGCATTTT.

The V gene is TRBV4-2, the J gene TRBJ2-3; 9 positions agree with TRBD2. Trimming at V came to 0 bases and at J to 8 bases, leaving 6 bases not matched to a gene. CDR1 and CDR2 from the germline V gene are LGHNA and YNFKEQ. This CDR3 spans 15 amino acids. The CDR3 nucleotides read TGTGCCAGCAGCCAAGATGCGGGAGGGGATGGTACGCAGTATTTT. Amino acids: CASSQDAGGDGTQYF.

This chain links TRBV5-1 with TRBJ2-7; D is possibly TRBD1 or TRBD2 (5 bases each). V lost 3 bases, J lost 3 bases, and 13 bases lay in between. The length of the CDR3 is 14 residues. Germline V gene sequence: CDR1 SGHRS, CDR2 YFSETQ. The CDR3 DNA follows: TGCGCCAGCAGCTGGGGACCCGAAGGCTACGAGCAGTACTTC. As protein: CASSWGPEGYEQYF.

The chain combines TRBV30 with TRBJ1-5, with unresolved D. Trimming left V 3 bases short and J 0 bases short, with 6 bases between. CDR1 GTSNPN and CDR2 SVGIG come from the germline V gene (reference sequence). The CDR3 has 13 amino acids. The CDR3 DNA follows: TGTGCCTGGAGCTCGGATAGCAATCAGCCCCAGCATTTT. This gives the protein CAWSSDSNQPQHF. Supplemented by reference TRBV30 and TRBJ1-5, the full variable domain reads SQTIHQWPATLVQPVGSPLSLECTVEGTSNPNLYWYRQAAGRGLQLLFYSVGIGQISSEVPQNLSASRPQDRQFILSSKKLLLSDSGFYLCAWSSDSNQPQHFGDGTRLSIL.

The genes are TRBV27 and TRBJ1-4; 10 bases are shared with TRBD1. After removal of 7 bases from V and 7 bases from J, the junction contained 6 bases not matched to a gene. Germline values: CDR1 MNHEY, CDR2 SMNVEV (reference sequence). This CDR3 has 14 residues. The CDR3, as DNA: TGTGCCAGCACGTCGGGACAGGGGTCTGAAAAACTGTTTTTT. This translates into CASTSGQGSEKLFF.

The chain links TRBV27 to TRBJ2-7, with a weak D call TRBD1 (6 bases). Germline V gives CDR1 MNHEY, CDR2 SMNVEV (reference sequence). Trimming stripped 5 bases from V and 2 bases from J, with 16 bases between. The CDR3 runs 15 residues. The CDR3 nucleotides are TGTGCCAGCAGTCTAACGGGGCAGGGGACCTACGAGCAGTACTTC. It encodes CASSLTGQGTYEQYF.

This rearrangement joins TRBV11-2 to TRBJ2-7, with D perhaps matching TRBD1 (5 bases). CDR3 length: 15 residues. CDR1 is SGHAT and CDR2 is FQNNGV in the germline V gene. Trimming shortened V by 5 bases and J by 2 bases, and 16 bases separated the two germline ends. The CDR3 sequence is CASSGTTGGTYEQYF. CDR3 in DNA: TGTGCCAGCAGCGGTACTACAGGCGGAACCTACGAGCAGTACTTC.

The chain uses TRBV27 and TRBJ2-7; 9 bases agree with TRBD1. V shed 3 bases and J 5 bases; nucleotides not matched to a gene: 17. Germline CDR1 and CDR2: MNHEY and SMNVEV (reference sequence). CDR3 length equals 18 residues. The DNA of the CDR3 is TGTGCCAGCAGTTTCCAACTCCCCGGGACAGGGTGGGTGGACGAGCAGTACTTC. Translated, it gives CASSFQLPGTGWVDEQYF.